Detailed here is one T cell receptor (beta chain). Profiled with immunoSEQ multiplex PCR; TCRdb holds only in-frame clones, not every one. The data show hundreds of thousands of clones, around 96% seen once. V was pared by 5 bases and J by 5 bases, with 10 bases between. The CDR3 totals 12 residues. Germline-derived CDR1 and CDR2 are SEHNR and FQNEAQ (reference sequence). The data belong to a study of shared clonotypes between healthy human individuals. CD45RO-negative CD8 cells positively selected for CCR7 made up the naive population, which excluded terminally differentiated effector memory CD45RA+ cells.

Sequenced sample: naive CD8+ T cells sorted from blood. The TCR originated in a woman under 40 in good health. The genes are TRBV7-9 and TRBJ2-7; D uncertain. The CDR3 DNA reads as TGTGCCAGCAGCCTTCCCACTAACGAGCAGTACTTC. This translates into CASSLPTNEQYF.